These T cell receptor beta chains were read from a single sample in a study of blood T cell repertoires in COVID-19. Profiled with immunoSEQ multiplex PCR; TCRdb holds only in-frame clones, not every one. The sample holds some 200,000 clones, approximately 87% seen once. The sample taken for sequencing was PBMCs or T cells enriched from blood (not recorded which). The receptors here all came from a woman in her forties or fifties in a cohort exposed to, infected with or recovered from COVID-19 (not recorded which). Both conserved end residues are part of each CDR3. D genes are given only for firm matches. A row's size may be missing; if present it is once, few, many or a size class.

V: TRBV11-2; J: TRBJ2-1; size: NA; D: TRBD1; DNA: TGTGCCAGCAGGCTGGGGGTAGGGGGCTACGGTGAGCAGTTCTTC; CDR3: CASRLGVGGYGEQFF
V: TRBV2; J: TRBJ1-4; size: NA; D: NA; DNA: TGTGCCAGCAGTGTTGAGGGAAGGACTGAAAAACTGTTTTTT; CDR3: CASSVEGRTEKLFF
V: TRBV7-3; J: TRBJ2-1; size: NA; D: TRBD2; DNA: TGTGCCAGCAGCCTCACTAGCGGGGGGTACAATGAGCAGTTCTTC; CDR3: CASSLTSGGYNEQFF
V: TRBV11-2; J: TRBJ1-3; size: NA; D: TRBD1; DNA: TGTGCCAGCAGCGTACGGACAGGGGGAAACACCATATATTTT; CDR3: CASSVRTGGNTIYF
V: TRBV11-2; J: TRBJ2-7; size: NA; D: NA; DNA: TGTGCCAGCAGCTTAGTTTCCGGTTACGAGCAGTACTTC; CDR3: CASSLVSGYEQYF
V: TRBV6-1; J: TRBJ2-3; size: NA; D: NA; DNA: TGTGCCAGCAGTGAAGCAGGCAGGGAAACAGATACGCAGTATTTT; CDR3: CASSEAGRETDTQYF
V: TRBV5-1; J: TRBJ1-4; size: NA; D: NA; DNA: TGCGCCAGCAGCTTGGCGACCGACAGTAGGGCAACTAATGAAAAACTGTTTTTT; CDR3: CASSLATDSRATNEKLFF
V: TRBV11-1; J: TRBJ2-3; size: NA; D: TRBD1; DNA: TGTGCCAGCAGCTTAGCGAGGGGACAGGTGCCAGATACGCAGTATTTT; CDR3: CASSLARGQVPDTQYF
V: TRBV4-2; J: TRBJ1-5; size: NA; D: NA; DNA: TGTGCCAGCAGCCAAGCCGGGGTTAATAGCAATCAGCCCCAGCATTTT; CDR3: CASSQAGVNSNQPQHF
V: TRBV9; J: TRBJ2-2; size: few; D: TRBD2; DNA: TGTGCCAGCAGCGTAGCTAGCGGGTTGAACACCGGGGAGCTGTTTTTT; CDR3: CASSVASGLNTGELFF